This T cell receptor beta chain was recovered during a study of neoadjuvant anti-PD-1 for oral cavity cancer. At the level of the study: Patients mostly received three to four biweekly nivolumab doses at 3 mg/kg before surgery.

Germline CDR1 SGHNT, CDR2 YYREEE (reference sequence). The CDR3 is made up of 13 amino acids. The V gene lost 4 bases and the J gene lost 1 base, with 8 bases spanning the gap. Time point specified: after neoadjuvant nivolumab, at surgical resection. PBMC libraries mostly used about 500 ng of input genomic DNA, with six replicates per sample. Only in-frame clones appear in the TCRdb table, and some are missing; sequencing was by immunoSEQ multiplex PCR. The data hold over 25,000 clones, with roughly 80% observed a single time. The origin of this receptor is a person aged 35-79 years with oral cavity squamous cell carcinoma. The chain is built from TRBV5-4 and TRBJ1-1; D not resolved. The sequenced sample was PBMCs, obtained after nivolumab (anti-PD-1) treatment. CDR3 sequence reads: CASSIDTNTEAFF. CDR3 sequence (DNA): TGTGCCAGCAGCATAGACACGAACACTGAAGCTTTCTTT.